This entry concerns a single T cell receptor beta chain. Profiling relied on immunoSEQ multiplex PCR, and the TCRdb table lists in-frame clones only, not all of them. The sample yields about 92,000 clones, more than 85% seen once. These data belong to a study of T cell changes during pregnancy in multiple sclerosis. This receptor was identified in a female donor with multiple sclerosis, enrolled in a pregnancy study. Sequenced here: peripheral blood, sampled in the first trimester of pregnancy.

The DNA of the CDR3 is TGTGCCAGCAGCTTAGGGGCAACTAATGAAAAACTGTTTTTT. It encodes CASSLGATNEKLFF. V is TRBV5-4 and J is TRBJ1-4; D is perhaps TRBD1 (5 bases). CDR1 is SGHNT, CDR2 YYREEE, per germline (reference sequence). This CDR3 is 14 amino acids long. Trimming shortened V by 2 bases and J by 0 bases, and 5 bases separated the two germline ends.